This T cell receptor (beta chain) was identified during a study of T cell repertoires and Cas9 in healthy adults. The wider study: CD4 and CD8 compartments: SpCas9-reactive T cells profiled for potency, cytotoxicity, lineage. Study findings and constraints: SpCas9-reactive effector T cells were reportedly restrained in vitro by SpCas9-reactive regulatory T cells.

Some clones are missing from TCRdb's copy, which holds only in-frame ones; the method was immunoSEQ multiplex PCR. The table lists some 21,000 clones, about 88% of them singletons. A word on this clone: Its specificity is not known.

In germline, CDR1 is SQVTM, CDR2 ANQGSEA. The V segment lost 3 bases and the J segment 2 bases; nucleotides outside the gene matches: 9. CDR3 size: 15 residues. This clonotype was sampled from a human donor in good health. The material sequenced was CD4+ effector T cells (CD127+, CD25-, CD137-, CD154-) from PBMCs; culture status not recorded. V usage is TRBV29-1 and J usage is TRBJ2-5; the match to TRBD2 covers 7 bases. The DNA for the CDR3 is TGCAGCGTTGATAAGGGGAGCGGGGCACAAGAGACCCAGTACTTC. Protein: CSVDKGSGAQETQYF.